This TCR beta chain was recorded in a study of cytomegalovirus exposure and HLA in healthy donors (dated 2017 in TCRdb). In terms of the full investigation: An earlier analysis of approximately 640 of the donors reported approximately 270 Gb of sequence data and around 110 million unique TCR beta sequences from about 180 million T cells. An early release covering approximately 600 HLA-typed donors comprised approximately 290 gigabases of sequencing data and 85 million to 100 million unique TCR sequences. Of the roughly 420 genotyped donors, 65% to 90% were placed in the genetic ancestry cluster associated with self-reported Caucasian donors. The aim of the study was to test whether cataloging public T cell receptors could identify signatures of past pathogen exposure. The study used immunosequencing to profile the T cell repertoires of under 700 subjects and linked those repertoires to cytomegalovirus serostatus. Besides the first cohort of roughly 700 subjects, a separate validation cohort made up of 120 different subjects was used. The study combined high-throughput TCR immunosequencing, statistical association of individual TCRs with disease status, and machine learning to predict cytomegalovirus infection status. A later analysis re-examined previously published TCR beta repertoires from just over 650 donors and added high-resolution HLA genotyping to investigate patterns of TCR occurrence. In the later analysis, no new phenotypic data were used to find candidate immune exposures; instead, reliance was placed on TCR beta sequences and their occurrence across donors. In an earlier analysis of more than 550 of the donors, high-throughput TCR beta sequencing was used to judge whether each TCR beta V gene segment behaved as functional or pseudogenic. Donor age, sex, ethnicity and CMV serostatus were compiled alongside the repertoire data. Genome-wide SNP genotypes for about 65% of the roughly 670 donors were used in a later genetic analysis, which treated that subset as a discovery cohort. All discovery cohort repertoires had been generated on a single sequencing platform. HLA typing included class I and class II loci at four-digit resolution. Typing coverage varied by locus: about 620-640 donors for A, B, C, DRB1 and DQB1; about 520 for DQA1; more than 600 for DPA1; about 450 for DPB1. Roughly 5 DR-DQ haplotypes were handled as single units for association and clustering, since linkage in the cohort was strong. Among about 360 genotyped donors of the cohort, an average of around 240,000 unique TCR beta nucleotide sequences were sequenced per donor, roughly a sixth of them non-productive. Results the study describes overall, beyond this receptor: HLA typing was unavailable for some donors at each locus, so association tests used only the typed subset. In a later analysis, some 18,000 TCR beta sequences were associated with specific HLA alleles at a false discovery rate of 0.05. In vitro tests confirmed that a few of the cytomegalovirus-associated TCR beta chains recognize cytomegalovirus antigens. A later analysis reported that several top co-occurrence clusters appeared linked to parvovirus B19, influenza, CMV and Epstein-Barr virus. The sequencing pipeline was judged likely to have produced a cluster of highly shared sequence variants as a technical artifact. A later analysis found that TCR association rates varied across HLA loci, with DRB1 alleles showing the most associated TCRs and HLA-C alleles the fewest. In a later analysis, most CMV-associated TCR beta chains were found to appear HLA-restricted, with HLA associations seemingly driven largely by CMV exposure. Across donors, most TCR sequences were observed very rarely, whereas some public TCRs were present in many individuals. Broadly in line with IMGT annotations, most TCR beta V segments showed up in productive rearrangements about 87% or about 30% of the time in an earlier analysis of under 700 of the donors. An association between a missense DCLRE1C variant and V-gene and J-gene trimming of TCR beta chains was found in a later genetic analysis and replicated in an independent cohort. A further reported finding was that TCR beta sequences accurately predicted the HLA-A and HLA-B alleles for most subjects in the first cohort. A later genetic analysis reported fewer N-insertions in productive TCRs among donors in an Asian-associated ancestry cluster than the roughly 620-donor mean. Some IMGT-functional V segments, including TRBV6-2 and TRBV6-3, could not be told apart with the 87-base-pair reads, so those segments were excluded. When HLA alleles, especially DR and DQ, strongly co-occurred, TCR associations were difficult to assign to individual alleles. According to the authors, the approach could potentially be generalized to other disease states and immunological phenotypes. In both the original and validation cohorts, the classifier was reported to diagnose cytomegalovirus status with high specificity and sensitivity. Linkage disequilibrium might explain the correlated functional status among segregating V segments, but an unknown experimental factor could not be excluded. CMV serostatus was the only immune exposure information available for the cohort. Over 15 rarely observed V segments, including chromosome 9 orphons, were excluded from the earlier analysis of 550 to 700 of the donors because counts were too low. A total of roughly 160 TCR beta chains were listed by the study as associated with cytomegalovirus. In this cohort, only TCR beta chains were sequenced, and detectable features were limited by the absence of alpha or paired-chain data. Presence/absence analyses assumed roughly uniform sequencing depth across donors, an assumption that may not hold. In a later analysis, HLA-associated TCR beta chains were found to be more clonally expanded and to have lower generation probabilities than equally common non-associated chains.

The cohort was made up of about 610 healthy bone marrow donors. At the time of sampling, all cohort members were nominally healthy, though unrecorded immune exposures were likely present. The donor was CMV seronegative and was included in the group of about 400 seronegative cohort members. A peripheral blood sample was provided by each donor, and peripheral blood mononuclear cells were used for TCR beta sequencing. Genomic DNA extraction from the blood cell samples was performed with the Qiagen DNeasy Blood Extraction Kit. Many counts were recorded for this clone. The antigen it binds to is not known. No per-base quality is available; no much larger clone lies one base away. Libraries were built with the immunoSEQ multiplex PCR assay. For the multiplex PCR, a mixture combining 60 forward primers for TCR Vbeta segments and 13 reverse primers for TCR Jbeta segments was used. The CDR3 region of rearranged TCR beta genes was amplified from genomic DNA by a multiplex PCR assay. The amplified TCR beta libraries were sequenced on the Illumina HiSeq System as 87-base-pair reads. The study's own analysis went as follows. In a later analysis, some 80 million unique TCR beta chains were counted across the 500 to 700 repertoires, and roughly 11 million of these chains were shared by at least two donors. To remove PCR and sequencing errors, raw reads were error-corrected and collapsed into unique sequences using a nearest-neighbor algorithm that merged closely related sequences. V, D and J gene segments were assigned by aligning CDR3 sequences to IMGT reference sequences. For a sequence to be retained, at least a six-nucleotide match to both a V gene segment and a J gene segment was required. Rearrangements were classified as productive when the CDR3 lacked stop codons and remained in frame with V and J, and all other rearrangements were classified as non-productive. Following IMGT convention, CDR3 was defined as the stretch from the second conserved V-encoded cysteine to the conserved J-encoded phenylalanine. In an earlier analysis of approximately 590 of the donors, sequences lacking an unambiguous match to a single V gene segment were excluded. An earlier analysis of roughly 590 of the donors called V segments functional above 56.7% productive rearrangements and segregating when the between-donor standard deviation exceeded 5%. A statistical classification framework was developed to diagnose cytomegalovirus status using the catalog of TCR beta chain sequences. A later analysis assigned V and J genes by comparing TCR nucleotide sequences with IMGT/GENE-DB human TR gene sequences. Using the TCRdist pipeline, a later analysis assigned CDR3 sequences along with most-parsimonious VDJ recombination scenarios. In a later analysis, every TCR beta chain was defined by the combination of its CDR3 amino acid sequence and its V-gene family, and reads without a unique V-gene family were dropped. In a later analysis, approximately 640 highly shared, low-generation-probability nucleotide sequences were removed to address suspected cross-contamination and a sequencing artifact. A later analysis calculated a clonal expansion index for each public chain from normalized within-repertoire ranks of inferred template counts. In a later analysis, generation probabilities were computed with a VDJ recombination model fitted to out-of-frame rearrangements, and the resulting probabilities were checked against IGoR. In a later analysis, hypergeometric tests were used to score TCR-TCR, TCR-HLA and TCR-CMV co-occurrence, with a repertoire-size bias correction applied to TCR pairs. A later analysis estimated false discovery rates by permuting HLA or CMV assignments 20 times. In a later analysis, co-occurring TCRs were grouped using DBSCAN, with TCRdist sequence similarity added in when clustering inside HLA-allele-positive subsets. Co-occurrence clustering excluded repertoires with fewer than 30,000 or more than 120,000 public chains, plus five with anomalous nucleotide sharing. TCRdb obtained this table from immuneACCESS and retained in-frame rearrangements with V and J assigned. These tables miss some clones; where compared with another copy, unresolved V genes account for less than half of the shortfall, and the remainder is unexplained. D and trimming come from the DNA, and the V and J calls and clone size come from that table. The sample table contains fewer than 200,000 clones; only one count was recorded for around 75% of them. The ten largest clones take up less than 5.5% of the sample.

CDR1 is given as SEHNR and CDR2 as FQNEAQ, both from the germline V gene (reference sequence). The CDR3 contains 14 residues, cysteine and phenylalanine counted. The retained sequence is limited to the CDR3, 42 bases, with the frame set at the first base. V lost 5 bases and J lost 0 bases; the stretch between them is 10 bases long. The TCR comes from a male donor in good health and CMV-seronegative. The source material was PBMCs. The chain is assembled from TRBV7-9 and TRBJ1-1; too little of a D gene remains to name it. The CDR3 protein is CASSPRIVNTEAFF. The bases are TGTGCCAGCAGCCCGAGAATAGTGAACACTGAAGCTTTCTTT.